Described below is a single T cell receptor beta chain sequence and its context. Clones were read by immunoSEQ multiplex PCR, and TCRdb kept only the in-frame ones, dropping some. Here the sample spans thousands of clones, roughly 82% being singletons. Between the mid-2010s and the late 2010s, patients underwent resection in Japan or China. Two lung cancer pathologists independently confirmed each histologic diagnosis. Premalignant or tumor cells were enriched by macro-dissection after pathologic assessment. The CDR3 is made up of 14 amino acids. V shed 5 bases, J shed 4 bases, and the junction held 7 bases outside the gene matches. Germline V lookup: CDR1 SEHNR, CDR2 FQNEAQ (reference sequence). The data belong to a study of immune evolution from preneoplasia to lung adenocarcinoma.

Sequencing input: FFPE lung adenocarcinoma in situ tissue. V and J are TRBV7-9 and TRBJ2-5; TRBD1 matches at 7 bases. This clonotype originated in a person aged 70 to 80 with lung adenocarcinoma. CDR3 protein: CASSPGRQGETQYF. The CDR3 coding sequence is TGTGCCAGCAGCCCGGGTCGACAGGGAGAGACCCAGTACTTC.